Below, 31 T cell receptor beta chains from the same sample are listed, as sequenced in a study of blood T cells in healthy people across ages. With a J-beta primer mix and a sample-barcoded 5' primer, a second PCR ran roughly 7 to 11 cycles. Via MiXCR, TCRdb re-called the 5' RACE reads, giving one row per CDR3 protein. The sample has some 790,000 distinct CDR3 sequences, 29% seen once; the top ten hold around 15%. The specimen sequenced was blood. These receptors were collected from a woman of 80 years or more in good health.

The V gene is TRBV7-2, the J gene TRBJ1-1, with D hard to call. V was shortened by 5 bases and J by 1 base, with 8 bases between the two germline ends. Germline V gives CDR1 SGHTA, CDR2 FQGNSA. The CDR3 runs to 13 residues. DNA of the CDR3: TGTGCCAGCAGCCCCAGATGGAACACTGAAGCTTTCTTT. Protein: CASSPRWNTEAFF.

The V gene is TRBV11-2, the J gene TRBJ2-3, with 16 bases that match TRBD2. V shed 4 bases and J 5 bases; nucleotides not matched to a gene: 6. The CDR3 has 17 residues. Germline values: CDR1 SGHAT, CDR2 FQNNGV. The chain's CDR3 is CASSWGTSGGAKDTQYF. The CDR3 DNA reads TGTGCCAGCAGCTGGGGGACTAGCGGGGGGGCGAAAGATACGCAGTATTTT.

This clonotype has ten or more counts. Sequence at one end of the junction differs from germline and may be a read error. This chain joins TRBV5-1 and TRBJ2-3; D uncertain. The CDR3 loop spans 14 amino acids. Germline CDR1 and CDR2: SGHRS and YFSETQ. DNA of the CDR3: TGTGCCAGCAGCTTAGACGGGTTCACAGATACGCAGTATTTT. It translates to CASSLDGFTDTQYF.

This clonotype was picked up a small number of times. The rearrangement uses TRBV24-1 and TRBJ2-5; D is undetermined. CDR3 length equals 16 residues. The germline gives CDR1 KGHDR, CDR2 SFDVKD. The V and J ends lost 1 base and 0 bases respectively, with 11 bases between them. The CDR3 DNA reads TGTGCCACCAGTGATTTCAACTATCTATACCAAGAGACCCAGTACTTC. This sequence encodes CATSDFNYLYQETQYF.

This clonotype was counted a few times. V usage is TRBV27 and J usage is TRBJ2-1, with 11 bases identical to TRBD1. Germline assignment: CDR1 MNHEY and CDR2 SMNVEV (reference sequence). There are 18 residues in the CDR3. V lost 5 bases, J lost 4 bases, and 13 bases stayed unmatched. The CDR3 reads CASSPGQGAGGVYNEQFF. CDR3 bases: TGTGCCAGCAGTCCTGGACAGGGGGCGGGAGGGGTGTACAATGAGCAGTTCTTC.

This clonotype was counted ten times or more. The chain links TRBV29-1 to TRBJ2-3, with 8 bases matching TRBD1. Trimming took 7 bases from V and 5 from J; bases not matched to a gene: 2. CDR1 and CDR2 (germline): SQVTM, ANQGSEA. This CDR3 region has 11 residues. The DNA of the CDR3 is TGCAGCGCAGGACAGGGAGATACGCAGTATTTT. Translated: CSAGQGDTQYF.

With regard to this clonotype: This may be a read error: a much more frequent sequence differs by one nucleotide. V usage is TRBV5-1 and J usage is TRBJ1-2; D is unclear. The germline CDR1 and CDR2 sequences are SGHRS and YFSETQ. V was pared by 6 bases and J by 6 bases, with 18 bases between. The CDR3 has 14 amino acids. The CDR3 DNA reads TGCGCCAGCAAAGTGTCAGAGAAGAGCCATGGCTACACCTTC. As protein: CASKVSEKSHGYTF.

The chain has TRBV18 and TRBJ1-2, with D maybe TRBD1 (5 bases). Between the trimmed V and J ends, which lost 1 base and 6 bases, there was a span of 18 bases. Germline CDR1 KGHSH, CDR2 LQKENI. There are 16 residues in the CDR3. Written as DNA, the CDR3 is TGTGCCAGCTCACCACTCGACAGTCACCTAAGCAATGGCTACACCTTC. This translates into CASSPLDSHLSNGYTF.

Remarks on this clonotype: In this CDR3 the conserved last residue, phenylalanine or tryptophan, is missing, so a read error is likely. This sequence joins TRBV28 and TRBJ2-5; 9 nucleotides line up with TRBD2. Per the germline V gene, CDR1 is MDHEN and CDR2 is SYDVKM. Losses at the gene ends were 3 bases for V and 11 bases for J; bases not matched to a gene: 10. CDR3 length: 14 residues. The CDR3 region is CASSFASGVTEQYC. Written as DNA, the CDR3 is TGTGCCAGCAGTTTCGCTAGCGGGGTAACTGAGCAGTACTGC.

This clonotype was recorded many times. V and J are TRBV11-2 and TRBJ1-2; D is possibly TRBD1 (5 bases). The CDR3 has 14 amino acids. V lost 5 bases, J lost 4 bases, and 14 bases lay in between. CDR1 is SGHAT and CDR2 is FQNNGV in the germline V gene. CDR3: CASSPLGQGYGYTF. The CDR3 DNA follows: TGTGCCAGCAGCCCCCTCGGGCAGGGCTATGGCTACACCTTC.

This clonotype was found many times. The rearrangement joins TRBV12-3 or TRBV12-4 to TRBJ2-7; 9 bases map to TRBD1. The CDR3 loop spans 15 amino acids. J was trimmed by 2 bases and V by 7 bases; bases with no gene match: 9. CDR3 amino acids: CASTPRGTGTYEQYF. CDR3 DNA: TGTGCCAGCACCCCGAGAGGGACAGGGACCTACGAGCAGTACTTC.

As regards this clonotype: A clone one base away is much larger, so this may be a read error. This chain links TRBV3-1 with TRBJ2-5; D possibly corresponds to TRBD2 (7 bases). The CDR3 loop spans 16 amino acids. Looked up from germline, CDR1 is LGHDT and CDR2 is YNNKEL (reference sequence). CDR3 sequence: CASGHREGGRRETQYF. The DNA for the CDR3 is TGTGCCAGCGGCCATCGCGAGGGGGGGCGCAGAGAGACCCAGTACTTC.

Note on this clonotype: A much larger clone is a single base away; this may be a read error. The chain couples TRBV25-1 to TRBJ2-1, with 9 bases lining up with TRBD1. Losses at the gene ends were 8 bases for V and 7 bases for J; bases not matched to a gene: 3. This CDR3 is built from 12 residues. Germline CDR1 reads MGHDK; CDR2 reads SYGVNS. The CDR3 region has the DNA TGTGCCAGCTGCGACAGGGGGAATGAGCAGTTCTTC. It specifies CASCDRGNEQFF.

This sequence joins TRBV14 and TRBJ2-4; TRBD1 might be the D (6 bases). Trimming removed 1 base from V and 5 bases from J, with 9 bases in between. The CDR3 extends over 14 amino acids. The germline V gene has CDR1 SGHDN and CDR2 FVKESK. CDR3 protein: CASSQAGAQNIQYF. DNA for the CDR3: TGTGCCAGCAGCCAAGCAGGGGCCCAAAACATTCAGTACTTC.

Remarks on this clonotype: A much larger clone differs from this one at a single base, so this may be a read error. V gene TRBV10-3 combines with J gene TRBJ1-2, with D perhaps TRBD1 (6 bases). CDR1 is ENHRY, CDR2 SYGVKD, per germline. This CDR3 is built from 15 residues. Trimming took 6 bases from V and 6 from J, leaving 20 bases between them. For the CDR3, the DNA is TGTGCCATCAGCCGACAGCAAGGGGGAGGGGATGGCTACACCTTC. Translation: CAISRQQGGGDGYTF.

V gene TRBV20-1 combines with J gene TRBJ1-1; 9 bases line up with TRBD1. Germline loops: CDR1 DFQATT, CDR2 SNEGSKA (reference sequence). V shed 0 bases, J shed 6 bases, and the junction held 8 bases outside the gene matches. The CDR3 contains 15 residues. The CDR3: CSARDPGQGKSEAFF. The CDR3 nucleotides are TGCAGTGCTAGAGATCCGGGACAGGGTAAATCTGAAGCTTTCTTT.

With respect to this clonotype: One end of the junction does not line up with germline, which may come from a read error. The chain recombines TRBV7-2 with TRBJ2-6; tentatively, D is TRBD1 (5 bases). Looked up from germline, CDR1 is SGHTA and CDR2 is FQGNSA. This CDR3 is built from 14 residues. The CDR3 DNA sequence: TGTGCCAGCAGCTCCTACTCTGGGGCCAACGTCCAGACTTTT. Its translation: CASSSYSGANVQTF. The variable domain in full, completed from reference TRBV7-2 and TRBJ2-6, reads GAGVSQSPSNKVTEKGKDVELRCDPISGHTALYWYRQSLGQGLEFLIYFQGNSAPDKSGLPSDRFSAERTGGSVSTLTIQRTQQEDSAVYLCASSSYSGANVQTFGAGSRLTVL.

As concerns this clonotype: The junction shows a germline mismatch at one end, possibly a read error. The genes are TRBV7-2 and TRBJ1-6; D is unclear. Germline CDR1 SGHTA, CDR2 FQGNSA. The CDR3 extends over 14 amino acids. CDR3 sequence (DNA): TGTGCCACTCAAGAAAGCTCCCATAATTCACCCCTCCACTTT. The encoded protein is CATQESSHNSPLHF.

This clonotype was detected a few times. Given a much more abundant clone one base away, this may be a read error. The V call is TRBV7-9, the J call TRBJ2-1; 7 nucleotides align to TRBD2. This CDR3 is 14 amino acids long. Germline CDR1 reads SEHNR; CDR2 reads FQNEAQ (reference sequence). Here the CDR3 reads CTSSGMGGRNEQFF. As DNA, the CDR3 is TGTACCAGCAGCGGGATGGGGGGAAGGAATGAGCAGTTCTTC.

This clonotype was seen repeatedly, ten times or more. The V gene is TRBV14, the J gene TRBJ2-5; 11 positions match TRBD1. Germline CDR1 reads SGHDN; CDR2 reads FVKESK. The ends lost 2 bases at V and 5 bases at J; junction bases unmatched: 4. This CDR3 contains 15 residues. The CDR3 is CASSQWTGGEETQYF. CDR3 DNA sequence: TGTGCCAGCAGCCAATGGACAGGGGGCGAGGAGACCCAGTACTTC.

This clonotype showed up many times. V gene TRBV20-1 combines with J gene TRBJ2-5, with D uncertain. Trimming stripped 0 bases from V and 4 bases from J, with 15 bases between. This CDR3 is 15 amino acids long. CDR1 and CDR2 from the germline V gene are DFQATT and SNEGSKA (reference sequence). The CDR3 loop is CSARDPQAMGETQYF. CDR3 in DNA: TGCAGTGCTAGAGATCCCCAGGCCATGGGAGAGACCCAGTACTTC.

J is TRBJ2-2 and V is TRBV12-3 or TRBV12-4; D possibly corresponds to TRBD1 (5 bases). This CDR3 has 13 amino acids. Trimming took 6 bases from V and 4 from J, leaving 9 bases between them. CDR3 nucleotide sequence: TGTGCCAGCAGACAGGCAATCACCGGGGAGCTGTTTTTT. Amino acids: CASRQAITGELFF.

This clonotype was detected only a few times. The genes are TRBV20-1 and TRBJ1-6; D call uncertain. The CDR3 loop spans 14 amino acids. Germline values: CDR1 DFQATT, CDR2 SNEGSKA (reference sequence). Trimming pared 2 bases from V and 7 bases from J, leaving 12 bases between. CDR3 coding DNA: TGCAGTGCTAGAACAAGGGTTGCCAATTCACCCCTCCACTTT. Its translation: CSARTRVANSPLHF.

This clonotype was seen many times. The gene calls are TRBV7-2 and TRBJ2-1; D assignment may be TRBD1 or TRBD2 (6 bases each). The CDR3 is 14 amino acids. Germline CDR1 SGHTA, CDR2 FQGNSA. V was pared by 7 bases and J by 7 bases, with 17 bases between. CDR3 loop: CASTRGGPANEQFF. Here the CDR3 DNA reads TGTGCCAGCACCCGAGGGGGGCCGGCGAATGAGCAGTTCTTC. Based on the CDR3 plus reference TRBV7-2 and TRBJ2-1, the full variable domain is GAGVSQSPSNKVTEKGKDVELRCDPISGHTALYWYRQSLGQGLEFLIYFQGNSAPDKSGLPSDRFSAERTGGSVSTLTIQRTQQEDSAVYLCASTRGGPANEQFFGPGTRLTVL.

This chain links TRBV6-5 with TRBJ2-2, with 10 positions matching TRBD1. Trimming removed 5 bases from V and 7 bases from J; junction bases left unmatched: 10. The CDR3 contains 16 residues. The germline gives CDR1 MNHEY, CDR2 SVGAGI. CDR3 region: CASSPQGQGFGGELFF. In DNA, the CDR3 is TGTGCCAGCAGTCCCCAGGGACAGGGGTTTGGCGGGGAGCTGTTTTTT.

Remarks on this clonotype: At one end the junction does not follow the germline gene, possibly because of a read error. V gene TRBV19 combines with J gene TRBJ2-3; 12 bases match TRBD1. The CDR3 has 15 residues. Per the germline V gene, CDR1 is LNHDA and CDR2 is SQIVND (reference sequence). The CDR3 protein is CASSTPGQGADTQYF. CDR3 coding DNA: TGTGCCAGCAGTACCCCGGGACAGGGGGCGGATACGCAGTATTTT.

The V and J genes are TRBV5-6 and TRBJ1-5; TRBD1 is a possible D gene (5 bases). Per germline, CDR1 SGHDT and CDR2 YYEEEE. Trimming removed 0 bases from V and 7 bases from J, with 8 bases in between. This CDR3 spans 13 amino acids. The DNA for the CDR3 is TGTGCCAGCAGCTTGGCGGGGCAACAGCCCCAGCATTTT. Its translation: CASSLAGQQPQHF.

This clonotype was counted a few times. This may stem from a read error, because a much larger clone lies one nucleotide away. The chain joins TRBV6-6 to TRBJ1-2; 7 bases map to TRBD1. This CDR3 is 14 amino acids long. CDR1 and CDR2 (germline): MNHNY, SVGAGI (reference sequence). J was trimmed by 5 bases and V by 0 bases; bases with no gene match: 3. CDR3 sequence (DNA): TGTGCCAGCAGTTACTCGACAGGGATGTATGGCTACACCTTC. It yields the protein CASSYSTGMYGYTF.

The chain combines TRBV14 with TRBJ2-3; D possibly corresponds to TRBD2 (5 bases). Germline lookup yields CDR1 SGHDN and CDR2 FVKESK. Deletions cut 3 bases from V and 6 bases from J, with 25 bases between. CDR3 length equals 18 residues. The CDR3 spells CASSQAGGGLRYFDTQYF. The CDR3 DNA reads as TGTGCCAGCAGCCAGGCGGGTGGCGGACTTCGGTATTTTGATACGCAGTATTTT.

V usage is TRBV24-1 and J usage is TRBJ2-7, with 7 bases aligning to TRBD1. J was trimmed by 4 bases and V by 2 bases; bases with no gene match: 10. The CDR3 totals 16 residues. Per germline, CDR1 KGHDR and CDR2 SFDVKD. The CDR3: CATSDWTGPGWYEQYF. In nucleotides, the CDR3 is TGTGCCACCAGTGATTGGACAGGTCCTGGTTGGTACGAGCAGTACTTC.

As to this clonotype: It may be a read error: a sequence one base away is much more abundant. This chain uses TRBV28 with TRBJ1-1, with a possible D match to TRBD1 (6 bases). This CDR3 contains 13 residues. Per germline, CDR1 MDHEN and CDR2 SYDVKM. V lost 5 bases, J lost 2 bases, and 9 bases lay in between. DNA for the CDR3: TGTGCCAGCAGTCCGGGACACAACACTGAAGCTTTCTTT. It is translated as CASSPGHNTEAFF.